This entry concerns a single TCR beta chain. J gave up 6 bases and V 1 base, and 10 bases lay outside the gene matches. Germline loops: CDR1 DFQATT, CDR2 SNEGSKA (reference sequence). The CDR3 loop spans 16 amino acids. This sample was included in a study of CDR3 diversity in severe acne. MiXCR, run by TCRdb on the PCR reads, gives a single entry per CDR3 protein. The sample has more than 70,000 distinct CDR3 sequences, around half seen once; the top ten hold 10%. Sequencing was done on a sample of blood. This TCR was sampled from a male donor in good health, serving as a control. The rearrangement joins TRBV20-1 to TRBJ2-1; 9 bases map to TRBD2. CDR3 nucleotides: TGCAGTGCTAGAGGTGGGACTAGCTTAAGTGTCAATGAGCAGTTCTTC. Its translation is CSARGGTSLSVNEQFF.